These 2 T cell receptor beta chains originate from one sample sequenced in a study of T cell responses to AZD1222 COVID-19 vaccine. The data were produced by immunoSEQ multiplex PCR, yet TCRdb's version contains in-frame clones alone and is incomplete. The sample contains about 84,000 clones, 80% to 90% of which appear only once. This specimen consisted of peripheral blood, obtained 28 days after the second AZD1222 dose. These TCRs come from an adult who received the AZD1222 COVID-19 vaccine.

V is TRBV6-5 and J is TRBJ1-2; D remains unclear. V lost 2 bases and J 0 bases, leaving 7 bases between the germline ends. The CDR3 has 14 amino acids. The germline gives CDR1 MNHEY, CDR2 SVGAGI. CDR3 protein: CASSYRSTNYGYTF. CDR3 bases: TGTGCCAGCAGTTACCGCAGTACTAACTATGGCTACACCTTC.

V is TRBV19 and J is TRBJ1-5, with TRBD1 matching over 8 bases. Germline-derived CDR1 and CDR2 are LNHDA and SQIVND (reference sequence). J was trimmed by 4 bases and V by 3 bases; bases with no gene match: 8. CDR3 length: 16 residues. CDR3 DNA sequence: TGTGCCAGTAGTATCGTTCAGGGGGCCCTTAATCAGCCCCAGCATTTT. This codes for CASSIVQGALNQPQHF.